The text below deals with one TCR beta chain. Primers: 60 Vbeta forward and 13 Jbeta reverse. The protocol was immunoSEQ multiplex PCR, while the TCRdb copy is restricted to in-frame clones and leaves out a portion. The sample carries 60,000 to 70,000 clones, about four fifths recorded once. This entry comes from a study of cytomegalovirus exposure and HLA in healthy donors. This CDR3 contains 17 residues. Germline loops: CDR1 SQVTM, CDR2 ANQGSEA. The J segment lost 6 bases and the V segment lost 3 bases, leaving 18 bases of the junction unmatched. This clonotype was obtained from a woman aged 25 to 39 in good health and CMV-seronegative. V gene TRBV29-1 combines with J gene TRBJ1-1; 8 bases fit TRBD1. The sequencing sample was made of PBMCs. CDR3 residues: CSVDSARGLGLSAEAFF. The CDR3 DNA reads TGCAGCGTTGATTCCGCCAGGGGGCTCGGTTTGAGTGCTGAAGCTTTCTTT.